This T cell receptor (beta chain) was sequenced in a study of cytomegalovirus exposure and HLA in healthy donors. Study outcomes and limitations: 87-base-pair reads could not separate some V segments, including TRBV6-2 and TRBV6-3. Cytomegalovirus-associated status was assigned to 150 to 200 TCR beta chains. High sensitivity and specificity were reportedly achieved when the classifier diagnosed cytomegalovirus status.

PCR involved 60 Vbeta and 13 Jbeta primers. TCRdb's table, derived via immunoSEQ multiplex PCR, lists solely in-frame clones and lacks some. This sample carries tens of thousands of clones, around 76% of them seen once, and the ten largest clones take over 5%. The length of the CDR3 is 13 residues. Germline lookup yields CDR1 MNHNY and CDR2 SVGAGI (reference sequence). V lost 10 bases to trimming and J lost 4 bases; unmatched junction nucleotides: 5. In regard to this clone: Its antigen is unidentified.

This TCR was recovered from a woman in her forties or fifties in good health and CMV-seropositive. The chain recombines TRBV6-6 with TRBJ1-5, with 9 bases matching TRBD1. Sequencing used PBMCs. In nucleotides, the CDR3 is TGTGCCACCGGGGACAGGGCGAATCAGCCCCAGCATTTT. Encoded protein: CATGDRANQPQHF.